The clone carrying this T cell receptor beta chain came up many times. The CDR3 is made up of 17 amino acids. V lost 2 bases and J lost 0, with 15 bases in between. Germline assignment: CDR1 SGHRS and CDR2 YFSETQ. The data derive from a study of molecular identifiers for immune sequencing clone quantification. Background on the study: In replicates, RNA from roughly 20,000 or 100,000 naive CD8 cells was split five ways, four sequenced.

Generation of bulk TCR libraries relied on previously described methods and listed TCR primers. Using its own MiXCR run on the PCR reads, TCRdb lists one record per CDR3 protein. The repertoire holds tens of thousands of distinct CDR3 sequences, with 18% as singletons. For naive CD8 T cells, sorting used the CD8+CD4-CCR7+CD45RA+ phenotype. The sample consisted of naive CD8+ T cells from blood, with Jurkat cell RNA spiked in. Subset indicated: FACS-sorted CD8+CD4-CCR7+CD45RA+ naive T cells. The chain links TRBV5-1 to TRBJ1-3; maybe TRBD1 (6 bases). This receptor was obtained from a human donor in good health. Some libraries in this study had Jurkat cell RNA spiked in. The CDR3 DNA reads TGCGCCAGCAGCTTAGGTGACAGGACCTTCTCTGGAAACACCATATATTTT. Encoded protein: CASSLGDRTFSGNTIYF.